These 23 T cell receptor beta chains share one sample of origin, sequenced in a study of blood T cell repertoires in COVID-19. The method was immunoSEQ multiplex PCR; TCRdb's version includes in-frame clones alone and lacks a portion of them. The sample records approximately 220,000 clones, around 87% being singletons. Sequencing input: peripheral blood. These receptors were taken from a man aged 55 to 70 who had recovered from COVID-19.

This clone turned up a few times. V and J are TRBV9 and TRBJ1-3; D not certain. Germline V gene sequence: CDR1 SGDLS, CDR2 YYNGEE. The CDR3 totals 14 residues. The V end lost 0 bases, the J end lost 9 bases, and 13 bases lay between the germline ends. The CDR3 here is CASSVGRGDSTIYF. The CDR3 DNA follows: TGTGCCAGCAGCGTAGGGCGGGGAGATAGCACCATATATTTT.

The rearrangement uses TRBV3-1 (or the pseudogene TRBV3-2) and TRBJ1-4; TRBD1 might be the D (6 bases). Per the germline V gene, CDR1 is LGHDT and CDR2 is YNNKEL (reference sequence). V was trimmed by 2 bases and J by 7 bases, leaving 14 bases between them. This CDR3 has 15 residues. As DNA, the CDR3 is TGTGCCAGCAGCCAAACACAGGGAGGGGGTGAAAAACTGTTTTTT. This encodes CASSQTQGGGEKLFF.

The chain employs TRBV10-3 and TRBJ2-3; TRBD2 aligns across 7 bases. This CDR3 comprises 13 residues. The V gene's germline CDR1 is ENHRY and CDR2 SYGVKD. The junction had 6 bases not matched to a gene; V was cut back by 10 bases and J by 2 bases. CDR3 in amino acids: CATRGDYTDTQYF. CDR3 nucleotides: TGTGCCACCCGTGGGGACTACACAGATACGCAGTATTTT.

The chain combines TRBV5-6 with TRBJ2-1; 10 nucleotides match TRBD1. The CDR3 runs to 15 residues. Per germline, CDR1 SGHDT and CDR2 YYEEEE. J lost 2 bases, V lost 4 bases, and 3 bases had no gene match. CDR3 amino acids: CASSEGQGTYNEQFF. The CDR3 bases are TGTGCCAGCAGCGAGGGACAGGGGACCTACAATGAGCAGTTCTTC.

The CDR3 loop reads CASSLQKAGEQFF. The DNA for the CDR3 is TGTGCCAGCAGCTTACAAAAGGCAGGAGAGCAGTTCTTC. The chain joins TRBV7-2 to TRBJ2-1; D gene uncertain. Trimming shortened V by 2 bases and J by 10 bases, and 12 bases separated the two germline ends. Germline CDR1 SGHTA, CDR2 FQGNSA. CDR3 length: 13 amino acids.

The chain links TRBV28 to TRBJ1-5, with TRBD1 identical over 8 bases. The germline V gene encodes CDR1 MDHEN and CDR2 SYDVKM. This CDR3 has 17 amino acids. V shed 5 bases, J shed 3 bases, and the junction held 12 bases outside the gene matches. The CDR3 region has the DNA TGTGCCAGCAGTCCCCGACAGGGGATAGGGGCCAATCAGCCCCAGCATTTT. Its translation is CASSPRQGIGANQPQHF. Using reference TRBV28 and TRBJ1-5 for the parts outside the CDR3, the full variable domain is DVKVTQSSRYLVKRTGEKVFLECVQDMDHENMFWYRQDPGLGLRLIYFSYDVKMKEKGDIPEGYSVSREKKERFSLILESASTNQTSMYLCASSPRQGIGANQPQHFGDGTRLSIL.

Only one count was recorded for this clone. This rearrangement joins TRBV24-1 to TRBJ1-5; TRBD1 matches 10 bases. The CDR3 consists of 16 residues. In germline, CDR1 is KGHDR, CDR2 SFDVKD. The V and J ends lost 3 bases and 5 bases, in that order; junction bases with no gene match: 6. The DNA for the CDR3 is TGTGCCACCAGTGATCATCAGACAGGGGGCCATCAGCCCCAGCATTTT. Residues: CATSDHQTGGHQPQHF.

The V call is TRBV6-5, the J call TRBJ1-1; possible D gene TRBD1, 5 bases. V dropped 6 bases and J dropped 0 bases, with 11 bases sitting between them. The CDR3 runs to 14 residues. The germline CDR1 and CDR2 sequences are MNHEY and SVGAGI. The CDR3 DNA reads as TGTGCCAGCAGAGACAGTTACTTGAACACTGAAGCTTTCTTT. This encodes CASRDSYLNTEAFF.

This clone occurred once. V usage is TRBV7-9 and J usage is TRBJ2-5; 7 bases match TRBD1. CDR1 is SEHNR and CDR2 is FQNEAQ in the germline V gene (reference sequence). The CDR3 runs 14 residues. Germline trimming cut 5 bases from V and 0 bases from J; bases unmatched to any gene: 3. The CDR3 region has the DNA TGTGCCAGCAGCACAGGGGAGTACCAAGAGACCCAGTACTTC. Translated: CASSTGEYQETQYF.

This CDR3 is CSVGTGSGTDTQYF. CDR3 nucleotides: TGCAGCGTTGGTACCGGGTCCGGGACAGATACGCAGTATTTT. This sequence joins TRBV29-1 and TRBJ2-3; D uncertain. Looked up from germline, CDR1 is SQVTM and CDR2 is ANQGSEA. There are 14 residues in the CDR3. The V end lost 4 bases, the J end lost 3 bases, and 14 bases lay between the germline ends.

The V gene is TRBV7-3, the J gene TRBJ1-2; tentative D call: TRBD1 (5 bases). Germline V lookup: CDR1 SGHTA, CDR2 FQGTGA. The V gene lost 1 base and the J gene lost 8 bases, with 11 bases spanning the gap. This CDR3 is built from 13 residues. CDR3 in amino acids: CASSLRGLEGYTF. In nucleotides, the CDR3 is TGTGCCAGCAGCTTAAGGGGACTAGAAGGCTACACCTTC.

J is TRBJ2-5 and V is TRBV30; 8 bases are shared with TRBD1. The length of the CDR3 is 15 residues. J gave up 5 bases and V 1 base, and 9 bases lay outside the gene matches. Germline V gene sequence: CDR1 GTSNPN, CDR2 SVGIG (reference sequence). This chain's CDR3 is CAWSGAGGLRETQYF. The DNA for the CDR3 is TGTGCCTGGAGTGGGGCAGGGGGCTTGAGGGAGACCCAGTACTTC. The entire variable domain, with the rest obtained from reference TRBV30 and TRBJ2-5, is as follows: SQTIHQWPATLVQPVGSPLSLECTVEGTSNPNLYWYRQAAGRGLQLLFYSVGIGQISSEVPQNLSASRPQDRQFILSSKKLLLSDSGFYLCAWSGAGGLRETQYFGPGTRLLVL.

In this sample, this clone is medium-sized. The CDR3 nucleotides are TGTGCCAGCAGCTTAGCGCTTCGGGGGGACTATGGCTACACCTTC. This gives the protein CASSLALRGDYGYTF. The gene calls are TRBV7-6 and TRBJ1-2, with a possible D match to TRBD1 (5 bases). This CDR3 contains 15 residues. V dropped 0 bases and J dropped 3 bases, with 11 bases sitting between them. Germline loops: CDR1 SGHVS, CDR2 FNYEAQ.

The chain couples TRBV19 to TRBJ1-1, with TRBD1 matching over 7 bases. The CDR3 extends over 12 amino acids. CDR1 is LNHDA and CDR2 is SQIVND in the germline V gene (reference sequence). V lost 1 base and J lost 14; bases outside the gene matches: 7. CDR3 amino acids: CASSIAQTGRFF. CDR3 bases: TGTGCCAGTAGTATAGCCCAGACAGGGCGATTCTTT.

This clone showed up just a few times. V usage is TRBV7-9 and J usage is TRBJ1-5; a weak D match, TRBD1 (5 bases). Germline CDR1 reads SEHNR; CDR2 reads FQNEAQ (reference sequence). This CDR3 has 15 residues. Trimming stripped 2 bases from V and 3 bases from J, with 11 bases between. Written as DNA, the CDR3 is TGTGCCAGCAGCTTAACAACAGGCCTCAATCAGCCCCAGCATTTT. Protein product: CASSLTTGLNQPQHF.

The chain combines TRBV9 with TRBJ1-2; a possible D gene is TRBD1 (5 bases). Per the germline V gene, CDR1 is SGDLS and CDR2 is YYNGEE. V was shortened by 0 bases and J by 2 bases, with 11 bases between the two germline ends. This CDR3 has 15 residues. The CDR3 region has the DNA TGTGCCAGCAGCGTAGCTCGGGCAGGGAACTATGGCTACACCTTC. Translation: CASSVARAGNYGYTF. The whole variable domain, remainder taken from reference TRBV9 and TRBJ1-2, is DSGVTQTPKHLITATGQRVTLRCSPRSGDLSVYWYQQSLDQGLQFLIQYYNGEERAKGNILERFSAQQFPDLHSELNLSSLELGDSALYFCASSVARAGNYGYTFGSGTRLTVV.

CDR3 loop: CASSLEGGSGDTQYF. CDR3 DNA sequence: TGCGCCAGCAGCTTGGAAGGGGGTTCCGGAGATACGCAGTATTTT. The J gene is TRBJ2-3, the V gene TRBV5-1, with D perhaps matching TRBD1 (6 bases). Germline values: CDR1 SGHRS, CDR2 YFSETQ. The germline V and J ends were trimmed by 0 bases and 5 bases, with 13 bases remaining between them. The length of the CDR3 is 15 residues.

V gene TRBV11-2 combines with J gene TRBJ2-1; TRBD2 matches at 14 bases. This CDR3 comprises 19 residues. The V gene end was trimmed by 5 bases and the J gene end by 4 bases; junction bases not matched to a gene: 13. Per germline, CDR1 SGHAT and CDR2 FQNNGV. The CDR3 spells CASSPRPTSGGDGYNEQFF. The CDR3 coding sequence is TGTGCCAGCAGCCCCCGACCGACTAGCGGGGGGGACGGATACAATGAGCAGTTCTTC.

The rearrangement uses TRBV6-1 and TRBJ2-6; D is perhaps TRBD1 (5 bases). The ends were cut back, 2 bases at V and 2 bases at J, with 13 bases in the middle. The CDR3 sequence is 17 residues long. Germline CDR1 is MNHNS and CDR2 is SASEGT. This CDR3 reads CASSEMGSGTGANVLTF. The CDR3 bases are TGTGCCAGCAGTGAAATGGGATCAGGGACTGGGGCCAACGTCCTGACTTTC.

The chain joins TRBV27 to TRBJ2-3; 9 bases agree with TRBD2. V lost 7 bases to trimming and J lost 4 bases; unmatched junction nucleotides: 18. The CDR3 sequence is 18 residues long. Germline values: CDR1 MNHEY, CDR2 SMNVEV (reference sequence). In DNA, the CDR3 is TGTGCCAGCACCTCTTATACAGGGGCCCGACTAGCGGCAGATACGCAGTATTTT. Its protein product is CASTSYTGARLAADTQYF.

The chain recombines TRBV4-1 with TRBJ1-4; no clear D. There are 16 residues in the CDR3. CDR1 and CDR2 from the germline V gene are MGHRA and YSYEKL. V was clipped by 2 bases and J by 0 bases, with 10 bases between them. CDR3 in DNA: TGCGCCAGCAGCCAAACAGAGACCTCAACTAATGAAAAACTGTTTTTT. The encoded protein is CASSQTETSTNEKLFF.

In its sample, this clone was seen a few times. This chain connects TRBV6-4 to TRBJ2-3, with D perhaps matching TRBD2 (5 bases). V was clipped by 5 bases and J by 2 bases, with 11 bases between them. Per the germline V gene, CDR1 is MRHNA and CDR2 is SNTAGT. The CDR3 sequence is 14 residues long. CDR3 loop: CASSRRTFTDTQYF. The CDR3 DNA sequence: TGTGCCAGCAGTCGACGGACTTTCACAGATACGCAGTATTTT.

The J gene is TRBJ1-2, the V gene TRBV9; D unclear. The V end lost 2 bases, the J end lost 4 bases, and 9 bases lay between the germline ends. This CDR3 comprises 13 residues. Per germline, CDR1 SGDLS and CDR2 YYNGEE. The CDR3 reads CASSVEDVYGYTF. CDR3 nucleotides: TGTGCCAGCAGCGTGGAGGACGTCTATGGCTACACCTTC.